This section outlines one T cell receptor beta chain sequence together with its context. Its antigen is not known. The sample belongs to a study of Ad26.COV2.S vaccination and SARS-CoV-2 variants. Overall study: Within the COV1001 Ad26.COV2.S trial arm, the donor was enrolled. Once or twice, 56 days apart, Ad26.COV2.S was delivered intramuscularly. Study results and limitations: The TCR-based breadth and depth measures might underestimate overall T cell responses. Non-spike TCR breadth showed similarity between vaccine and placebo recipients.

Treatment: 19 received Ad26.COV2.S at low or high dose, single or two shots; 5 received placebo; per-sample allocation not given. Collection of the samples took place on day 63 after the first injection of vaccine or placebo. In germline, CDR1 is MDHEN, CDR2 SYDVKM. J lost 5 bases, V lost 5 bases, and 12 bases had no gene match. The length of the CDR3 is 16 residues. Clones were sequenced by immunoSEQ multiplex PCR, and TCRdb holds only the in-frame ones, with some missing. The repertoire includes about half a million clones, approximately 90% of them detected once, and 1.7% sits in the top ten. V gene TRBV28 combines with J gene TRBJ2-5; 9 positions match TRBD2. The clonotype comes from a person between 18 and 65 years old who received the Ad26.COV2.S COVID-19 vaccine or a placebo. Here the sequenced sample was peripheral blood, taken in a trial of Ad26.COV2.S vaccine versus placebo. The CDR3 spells CASSNLGLAITETQYF. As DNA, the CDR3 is TGTGCCAGCAGTAACCTTGGACTAGCGATTACCGAGACCCAGTACTTC.